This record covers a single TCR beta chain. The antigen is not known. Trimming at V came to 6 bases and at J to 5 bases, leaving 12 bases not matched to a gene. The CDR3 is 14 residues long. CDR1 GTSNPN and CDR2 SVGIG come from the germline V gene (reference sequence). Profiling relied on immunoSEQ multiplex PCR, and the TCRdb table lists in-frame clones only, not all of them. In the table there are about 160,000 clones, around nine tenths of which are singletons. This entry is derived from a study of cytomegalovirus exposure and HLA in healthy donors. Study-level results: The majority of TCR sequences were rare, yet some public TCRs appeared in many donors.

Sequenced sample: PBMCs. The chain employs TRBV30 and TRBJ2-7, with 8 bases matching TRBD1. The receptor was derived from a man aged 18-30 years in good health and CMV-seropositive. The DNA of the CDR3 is TGTGCCTGCCGAGGACAGGGTATAGTCCACGAGCAGTACTTC. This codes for CACRGQGIVHEQYF.